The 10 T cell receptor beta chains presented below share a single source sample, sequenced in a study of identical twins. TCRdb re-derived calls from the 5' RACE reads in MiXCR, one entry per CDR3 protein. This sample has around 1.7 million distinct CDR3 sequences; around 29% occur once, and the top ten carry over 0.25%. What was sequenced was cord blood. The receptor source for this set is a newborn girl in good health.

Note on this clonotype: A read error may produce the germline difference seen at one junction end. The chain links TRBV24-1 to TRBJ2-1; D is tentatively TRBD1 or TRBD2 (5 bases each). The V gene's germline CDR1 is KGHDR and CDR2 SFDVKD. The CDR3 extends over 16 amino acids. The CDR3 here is CATGDFGASSYNEQFF. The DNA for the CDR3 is TGTGCCACCGGTGATTTCGGGGCGAGCTCCTACAATGAGCAGTTCTTC.

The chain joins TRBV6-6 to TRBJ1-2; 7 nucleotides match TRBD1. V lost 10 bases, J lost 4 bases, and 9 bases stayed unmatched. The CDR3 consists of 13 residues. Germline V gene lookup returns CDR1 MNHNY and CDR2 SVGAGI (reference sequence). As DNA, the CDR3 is TGTGCCAACTGCCCGGACAGGCTCTATGGCTACACCTTC. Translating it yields CANCPDRLYGYTF.

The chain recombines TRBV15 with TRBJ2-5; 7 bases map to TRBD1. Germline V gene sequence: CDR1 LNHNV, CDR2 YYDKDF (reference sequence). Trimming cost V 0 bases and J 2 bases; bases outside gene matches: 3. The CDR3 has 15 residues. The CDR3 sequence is CATSRDPRGQETQYF. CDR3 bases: TGTGCCACCAGCAGAGATCCCAGGGGGCAAGAGACCCAGTACTTC.

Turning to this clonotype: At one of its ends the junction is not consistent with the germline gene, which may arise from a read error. CDR3 loop: CSARGDTLFNGQFF. The CDR3 bases are TGCAGTGCTAGAGGGGACACCCTTTTCAATGGGCAGTTCTTC. This sequence joins TRBV20-1 and TRBJ2-1; possibly TRBD1 for D (6 bases). The CDR3 is made up of 14 amino acids. Germline V gives CDR1 DFQATT, CDR2 SNEGSKA (reference sequence).

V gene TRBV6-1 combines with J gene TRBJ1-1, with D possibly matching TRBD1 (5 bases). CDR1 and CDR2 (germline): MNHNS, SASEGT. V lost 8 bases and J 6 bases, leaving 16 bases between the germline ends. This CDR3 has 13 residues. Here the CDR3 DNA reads TGTGCCAGCCAAGTGGGGAAGGGGCCTGAAGCTTTCTTT. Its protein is CASQVGKGPEAFF.

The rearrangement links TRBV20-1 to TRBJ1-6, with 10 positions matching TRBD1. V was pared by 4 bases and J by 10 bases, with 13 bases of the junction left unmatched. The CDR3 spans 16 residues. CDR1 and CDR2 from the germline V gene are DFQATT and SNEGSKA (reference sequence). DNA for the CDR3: TGCAGTGCTACCTCCGGGGGGGGACAGGGGCTCTCACCCCTCCACTTT. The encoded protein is CSATSGGGQGLSPLHF.

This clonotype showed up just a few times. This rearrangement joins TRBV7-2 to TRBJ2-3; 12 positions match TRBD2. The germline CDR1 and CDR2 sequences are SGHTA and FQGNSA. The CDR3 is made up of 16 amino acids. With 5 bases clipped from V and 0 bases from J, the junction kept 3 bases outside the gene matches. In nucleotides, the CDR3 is TGTGCCAGCAGCGTGACTAGCGGGGGAAGCACAGATACGCAGTATTTT. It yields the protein CASSVTSGGSTDTQYF.

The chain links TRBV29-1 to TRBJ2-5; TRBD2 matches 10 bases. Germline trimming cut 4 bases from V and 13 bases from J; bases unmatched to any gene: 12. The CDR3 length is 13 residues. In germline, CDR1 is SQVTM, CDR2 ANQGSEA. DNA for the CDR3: TGCAGCGTTGTTCGGACTAGCGGCCTCACGGGGTACTTC. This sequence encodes CSVVRTSGLTGYF.

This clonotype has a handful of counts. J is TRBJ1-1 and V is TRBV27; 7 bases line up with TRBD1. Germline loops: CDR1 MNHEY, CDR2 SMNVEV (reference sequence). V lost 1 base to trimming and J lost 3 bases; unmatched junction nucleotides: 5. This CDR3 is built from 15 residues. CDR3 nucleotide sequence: TGTGCCAGCAGTTTATTGGCAGGGGGTTACACTGAAGCTTTCTTT. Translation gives CASSLLAGGYTEAFF.

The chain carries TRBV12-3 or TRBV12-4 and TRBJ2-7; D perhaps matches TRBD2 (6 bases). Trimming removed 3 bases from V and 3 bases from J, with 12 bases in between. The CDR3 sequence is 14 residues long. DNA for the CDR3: TGTGCCAGCAGTTTCCCCGGGCGGGGCTACGAGCAGTACTTC. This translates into CASSFPGRGYEQYF.